Below, 2 T cell receptor beta chains from the same sample are listed, as sequenced in a study of metastatic and nonmetastatic thyroid tumors. Not a single patient had been given any form of treatment at any point before undergoing thyroid surgery. TCRdb re-called the PCR reads through MiXCR. The sample lists about 39,000 clones; about 15% were seen once. The sample comprised blood. The receptors originated from a female donor with papillary thyroid cancer or a benign thyroid nodule (not recorded which). Some clones in this sample may be carry-over from other donors' samples.

By share, this clone counts as medium-sized. The chain uses TRBV12-3 or TRBV12-4 and TRBJ2-7; D is undetermined. This CDR3 comprises 14 residues. The V end was cut by 3 bases, the J end by 0 bases, with 9 bases between. The CDR3 DNA reads TGTGCCAGCAGTTTGTATTACGACTCCTACGAGCAGTACTTC. Translated, it gives CASSLYYDSYEQYF.

This clone has a single count. The J gene is TRBJ2-5, the V gene TRBV30, with D tentatively TRBD2 (6 bases). Germline V CDR1 and CDR2: GTSNPN, SVGIG (reference sequence). The V end was cut by 7 bases, the J end by 2 bases, with 11 bases between. The CDR3 totals 12 residues. The CDR3: CAYGGIQETQYF. DNA of the CDR3: TGTGCCTACGGGGGTATACAAGAGACCCAGTACTTC.